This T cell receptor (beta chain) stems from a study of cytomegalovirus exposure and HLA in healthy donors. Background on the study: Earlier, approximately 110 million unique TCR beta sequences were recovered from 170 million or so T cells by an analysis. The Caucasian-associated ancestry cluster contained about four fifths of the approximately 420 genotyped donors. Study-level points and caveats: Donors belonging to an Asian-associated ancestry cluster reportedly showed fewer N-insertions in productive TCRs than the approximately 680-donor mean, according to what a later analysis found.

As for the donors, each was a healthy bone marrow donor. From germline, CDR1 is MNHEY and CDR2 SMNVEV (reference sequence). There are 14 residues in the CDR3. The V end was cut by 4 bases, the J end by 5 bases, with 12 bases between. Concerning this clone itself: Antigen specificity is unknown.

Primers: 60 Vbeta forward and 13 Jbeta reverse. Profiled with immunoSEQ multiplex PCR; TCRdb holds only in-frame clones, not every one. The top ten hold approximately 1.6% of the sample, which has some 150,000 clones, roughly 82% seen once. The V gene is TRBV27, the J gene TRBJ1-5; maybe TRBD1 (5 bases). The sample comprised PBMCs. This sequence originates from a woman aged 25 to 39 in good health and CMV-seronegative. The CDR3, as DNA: TGTGCCAGCAGTTCTACCGGGGGTTATCAGCCCCAGCATTTT. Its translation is CASSSTGGYQPQHF.